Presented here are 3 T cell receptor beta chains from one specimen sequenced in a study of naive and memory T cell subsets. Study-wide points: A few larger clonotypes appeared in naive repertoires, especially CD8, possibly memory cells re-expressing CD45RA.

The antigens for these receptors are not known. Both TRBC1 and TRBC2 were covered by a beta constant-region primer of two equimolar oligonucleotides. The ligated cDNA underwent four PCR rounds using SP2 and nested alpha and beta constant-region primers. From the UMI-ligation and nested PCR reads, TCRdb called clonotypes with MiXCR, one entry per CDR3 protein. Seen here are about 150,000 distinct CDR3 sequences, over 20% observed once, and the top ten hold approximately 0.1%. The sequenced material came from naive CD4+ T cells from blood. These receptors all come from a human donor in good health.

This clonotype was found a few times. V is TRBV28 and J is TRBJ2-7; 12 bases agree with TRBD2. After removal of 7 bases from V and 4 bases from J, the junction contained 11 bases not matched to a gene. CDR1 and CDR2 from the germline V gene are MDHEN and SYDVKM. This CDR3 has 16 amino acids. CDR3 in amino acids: CASKDPSGRGIYEQYF. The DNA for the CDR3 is TGTGCCAGCAAAGATCCTAGCGGGAGGGGAATTTACGAGCAGTACTTC.

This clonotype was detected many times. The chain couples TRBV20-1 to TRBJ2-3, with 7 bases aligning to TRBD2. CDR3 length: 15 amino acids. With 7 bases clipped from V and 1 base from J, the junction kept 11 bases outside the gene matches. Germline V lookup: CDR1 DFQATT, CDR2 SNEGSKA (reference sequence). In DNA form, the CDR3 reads TGCAGTGGGGCCTTGCGGGAGTGGGGCACAGATACGCAGTATTTT. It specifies CSGALREWGTDTQYF.

CDR3 in amino acids: CASSPLTSGRRNEQFF. The CDR3, as DNA: TGTGCCAGTAGTCCTTTGACTAGCGGGAGGAGGAATGAGCAGTTCTTC. V and J are TRBV19 and TRBJ2-1; TRBD2 agrees at 13 bases. J gave up 7 bases and V 5 bases, and 8 bases lay outside the gene matches. This CDR3 is built from 16 residues. The germline V gene encodes CDR1 LNHDA and CDR2 SQIVND (reference sequence).